This T cell receptor beta chain was obtained from a study of T cell responses to AZD1222 COVID-19 vaccine listed by TCRdb under 2021. Regarding the research as a whole: A total of 240 or so trial participants underwent TCR sequencing, of whom 200 to 220 had received two doses of AZD1222 and around 26 had received two doses of the MenACWY control vaccine. Trial participants were enrolled into age subgroups of 18-55, 56-69 and 70-plus years, which contained approximately 150, 28 and 58 TCR-sequenced participants, respectively.

Reading the label with the study, this specimen's time point is: about 28 days (+/-7) after the second vaccine dose. AZD1222 recipients given second doses at about 4 weeks or at about 12 weeks were pooled, since spike-specific TCR depth and breadth were not found to differ between the two schedules. The vaccinee samples were drawn from two UK trials, COV001 and COV002, one of which was a single-blind randomized controlled phase 2/3 trial testing AZD1222 (ChAdOx1 nCoV-19) in healthy adults. For TCRbeta chain sequencing, PBMC samples were collected from trial participants at day 0 and at day 28 after the second dose. Remarks on this clone: The antigen it binds to is not known. Per-base qualities were not stored, and no clone one base away is much larger.

Based on the germline V gene, the CDR1 and CDR2 sequences are SGHAT and FQNNGV. The CDR3 goes from the cysteine to the phenylalanine over 15 residues. Kept here is only the CDR3 DNA, which spans 45 bases and is read in frame from base 1. The junction shows trimming of 1 base on V and 7 bases on J, plus 14 bases between the germline ends. The CDR3 regions of human TCRbeta chains were analyzed by immunosequencing. The authors' pipeline ran thus. TCRs in the repertoires were matched against a reference library of SARS-CoV-2-specific TCRs that had been generated with the MIRA antigen-specificity platform. Breadth meant the fraction of unique TCRs that were SARS-CoV-2-associated, whereas depth meant the fraction of total T cells that were SARS-CoV-2-associated. Each spike-specific TCR was assigned to its reactive spike region and to a CD4 or CD8 class using the MIRA data. Log10-transformed breadth and depth values were compared by one-way ANOVA with Sidak's multiple comparisons tests. TCRdb retrieved this table from immuneACCESS and kept in-frame rearrangements only. Not all clones are present; in checked studies, unresolved V genes account for under half, and no reason is known for the remainder. V and J calls and clone size are given by that table; D and trimming were obtained from the DNA. This sample holds around 190,000 clones; about 89% were observed only once. The top ten constitute more than 1.5% of the sample.

Overall study results and their limits: Most participants were white British and females outnumbered males, and the authors suggested that clonal diversity may have been underestimated. Conclusions about previously exposed vaccinees are limited, since just a handful of AZD1222 recipients were seropositive for SARS-CoV-2 at baseline. A significant rise in spike-specific TCR breadth and depth was observed after two AZD1222 doses relative to day 0 and relative to MenACWY recipients. No day 14 peak-response samples were available, so repertoires were characterized only after the peak T cell response. The whole spike protein was spanned by vaccine-associated CD4 TCRs, and dominant responses were seen in regions 160-218 and 743-854. Reportedly, almost half of the unique spike-specific TCRs recognized epitopes lying outside the regions that are mutated in the B.1.351 and B.1.1.7 variants. The 56-69-year group was small, and its depth increase did not reach significance, likely because of low power.

This receptor was taken from an adult who received the AZD1222 COVID-19 vaccine. Sample: peripheral blood, taken 28 days after the second AZD1222 dose. The chain is assembled from TRBV11-2 and TRBJ2-1, with the D gene call left open. The nucleotide sequence is TGTGCCAGCAGCTTAGGCTACAGTATCGGGAATGAGCAGTTCTTC. Its translation is CASSLGYSIGNEQFF.